This T cell receptor beta chain was identified during a study of blood T cell repertoires in COVID-19. The CDR3 has 17 amino acids. V was clipped by 6 bases and J by 4 bases; unmatched bases: 13. The germline V gene has CDR1 KGHDR and CDR2 SFDVKD. The method was immunoSEQ multiplex PCR; TCRdb's version includes in-frame clones alone and lacks a portion of them. The sample has 250,000 or so clones; just under 90% are singletons. This chain connects TRBV24-1 to TRBJ2-1; 8 bases agree with TRBD1. Specimen: PBMCs or T cells enriched from blood (not recorded which). The source of this sequence is a woman aged 25 to 39 with acute COVID-19. The CDR3, as DNA: TGTGCCACCAGTCTCCCTGAAGGACAGGGAATTTACAATGAGCAGTTCTTC. This codes for CATSLPEGQGIYNEQFF.